Sequencing of this T cell receptor (beta chain) was carried out in a study of T cells after yellow fever vaccination. One entry per CDR3 protein results from TCRdb running MiXCR on the 5' RACE reads. The sample shows approximately 160,000 distinct CDR3 sequences, about a tenth of them seen only once. V shed 4 bases and J shed 5 bases, with 11 bases lying between them. Germline CDR1 SGHVS, CDR2 FQNEAQ. The CDR3 consists of 13 residues. This clonotype was detected a few times. Its antigen is still unknown. Study-level findings and limits: By day 5 rather than day 15, the secondary response had peaked, though it was weaker. Among primary-vaccination clones, most reappeared after the booster, at 96% for CD4 and under 90% for CD8.

The receptor's source is a man younger than 35 who received the YFV17D yellow fever vaccine. The gene calls are TRBV7-8 and TRBJ2-5; D gene uncertain. The sample consisted of CD8+ T cells sorted from PBMCs, taken 45 days after the yellow fever booster vaccination. CDR3 region: CASSSPPPETQYF. In DNA form, the CDR3 reads TGTGCCAGCAGCTCCCCCCCACCCGAGACCCAGTACTTC.